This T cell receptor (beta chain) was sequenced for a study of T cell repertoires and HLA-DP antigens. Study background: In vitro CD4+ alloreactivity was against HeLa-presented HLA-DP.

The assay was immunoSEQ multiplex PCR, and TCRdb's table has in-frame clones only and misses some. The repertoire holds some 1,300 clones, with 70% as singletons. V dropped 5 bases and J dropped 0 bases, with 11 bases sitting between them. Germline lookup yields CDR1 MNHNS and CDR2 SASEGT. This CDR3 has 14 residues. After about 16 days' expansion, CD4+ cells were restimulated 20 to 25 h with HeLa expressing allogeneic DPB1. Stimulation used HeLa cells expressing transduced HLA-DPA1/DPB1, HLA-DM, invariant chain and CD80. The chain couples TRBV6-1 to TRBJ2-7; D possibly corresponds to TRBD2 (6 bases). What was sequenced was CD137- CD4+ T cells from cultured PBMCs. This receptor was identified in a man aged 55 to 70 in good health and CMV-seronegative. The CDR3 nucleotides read TGTGCCAGCAGTCTAGCGCACCTCTCCTACGAGCAGTACGTC. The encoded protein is CASSLAHLSYEQYV.